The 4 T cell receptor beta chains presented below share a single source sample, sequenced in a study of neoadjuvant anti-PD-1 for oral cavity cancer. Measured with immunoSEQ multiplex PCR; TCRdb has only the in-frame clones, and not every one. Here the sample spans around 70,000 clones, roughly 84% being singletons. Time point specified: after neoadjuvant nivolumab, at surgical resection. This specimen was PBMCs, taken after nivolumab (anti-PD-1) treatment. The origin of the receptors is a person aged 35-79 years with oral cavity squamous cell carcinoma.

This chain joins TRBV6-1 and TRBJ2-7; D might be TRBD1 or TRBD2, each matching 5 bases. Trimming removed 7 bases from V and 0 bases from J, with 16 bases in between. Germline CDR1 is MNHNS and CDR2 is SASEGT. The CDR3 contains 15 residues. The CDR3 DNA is TGTGCCAGCACCTTCGGGGCCGTACCCTCCTACGAGCAGTACTTC. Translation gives CASTFGAVPSYEQYF.

CDR3 DNA: TGCGCCAGCAGCTTAGGGACAGGGGTTGATACTGAAGCTTTCTTT. Encoded protein: CASSLGTGVDTEAFF. V is TRBV5-1 and J is TRBJ1-1, with 10 bases matching TRBD1. In germline, CDR1 is SGHRS, CDR2 YFSETQ. The J segment lost 5 bases and the V segment lost 2 bases, leaving 6 bases of the junction unmatched. The CDR3 has 15 residues. Full variable domain (remainder filled in from reference TRBV5-1 and TRBJ1-1): KAGVTQTPRYLIKTRGQQVTLSCSPISGHRSVSWYQQTPGQGLQFLFEYFSETQRNKGNFPGRFSGRQFSNSRSEMNVSTLELGDSALYLCASSLGTGVDTEAFFGQGTRLTVV.

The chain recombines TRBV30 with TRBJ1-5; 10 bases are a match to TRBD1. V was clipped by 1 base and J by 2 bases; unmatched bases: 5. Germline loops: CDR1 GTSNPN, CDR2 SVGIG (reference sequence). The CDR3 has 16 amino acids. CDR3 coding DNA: TGTGCCTGGAGTGAGGGACAGGGGATACGCAATCAGCCCCAGCATTTT. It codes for CAWSEGQGIRNQPQHF.

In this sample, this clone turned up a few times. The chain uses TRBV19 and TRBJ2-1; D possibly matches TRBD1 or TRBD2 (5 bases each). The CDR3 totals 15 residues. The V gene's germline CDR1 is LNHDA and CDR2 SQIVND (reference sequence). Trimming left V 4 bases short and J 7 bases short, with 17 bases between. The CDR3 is CASSRVGTAFNEQFF. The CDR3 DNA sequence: TGTGCCAGTAGTAGGGTAGGGACCGCGTTTAATGAGCAGTTCTTC.